This T cell receptor (beta chain) emerged from a study of spatial heterogeneity in lung cancer (dated by TCRdb to 2018 to 2020). Turning to the overall study: Beta-chain transcripts were consistently detected in greater numbers than alpha-chain transcripts, which likely reflects a higher abundance of beta-chain transcripts. The study linked features of the TCR repertoire to counts of nonsynonymous mutations, which were determined by whole-exome sequencing of tumor tissue. In the raw uncorrected reads, each unique combination of TCR and UMI appeared more than ten times on average. Both alpha and beta chains were TCR-sequenced in approximately 220 tumor regions, around 64 matched nontumor lung samples and around 54 PBMC samples obtained at surgery. The study quantitatively compared TCR alpha and beta repertoires across multiple tumor regions, matched nontumor lung and blood in non-small cell lung cancer.

Preparation of the library involved 5' RACE. Sequenced on a NextSeq 500. To allow correction of PCR and sequencing errors, the TCR library protocol tagged every TCR cDNA molecule with a unique molecular identifier. The authors' pipeline ran thus. TCR identification, UMI-based error correction and CDR3 extraction were all carried out with Decombinator tools. Expanded TCRs were defined as those above a frequency of 2 per 1,000, corresponding to the top 1% of the tumor frequency distribution. Rényi diversity was computed with the R vegan package after subsampling each repertoire 100 times to 5,000 TCRs. To build CDR3 similarity networks, amino acid triplet string-kernel similarity was used, and CDR3s were connected when their pairwise similarity was above 0.82. TCRdb trimmed public reads at Q25 via fastp, called clones via MiXCR and kept in-frame beta chains. Every CDR3 protein is listed once, alongside the most common genes and DNA of its rows. TCRdb's processing, not the authors', yielded these V and J calls. In this sample the table shows 50,000 to 55,000 distinct CDR3 sequences, around 7% of which occur a single time. The top ten constitute approximately 2.6% of the sample.

This sample's time point label indicates: sample taken at primary tumor resection. For TCR sequencing, whole RNA was extracted from tumor and nontumor lung tissue, or from cryopreserved PBMC samples, and no cell sorting was done. The donors were some 76 patients from the lung TRACERx cohort who had early-stage, untreated non-small cell lung cancer. Only patients with enough RNA available from two or more tumor regions were chosen for TCR sequencing. From the cysteine up to the phenylalanine, the CDR3 has a length of 12 residues. Only the CDR3 portion is preserved as DNA: 36 bases, with reading frame beginning at the first base. The junction carries 7 bases between V and J, which are trimmed by 5 bases and 5 bases respectively. The germline V gene encodes CDR1 SEHNR and CDR2 FQNEAQ (reference sequence). What the study reported, not specific to this receptor: Confirming at a functional level the hypothesis that regional TCRs recognize regional mutations was considered to require additional single-cell paired TCR alpha and beta sequencing. Ubiquitous expanded tumor TCRs showed up in blood more often at tumor resection than at routine follow-up.

Details on this clonotype: The antigen this receptor binds is unknown. Base qualities are not at hand, and no much larger clone is one base apart.

The source material was PBMCs, sampled at surgery. The receptor chain draws on TRBV7-9 and TRBJ2-1; there is no confident call for the D gene. The sequence was collected from a female donor with early-stage non-small cell lung cancer. The DNA sequence follows: TGTGCCAGCAGCCCCAGGAACAATGAGCAGTTCTTC. Translated, it reads CASSPRNNEQFF. The CDR3 plus the reference TRBV7-9 and TRBJ2-1 genes for the other parts give the full variable domain: DTGVSQNPRHKITKRGQNVTFRCDPISEHNRLYWYRQTLGQGPEFLTYFQNEAQLEKSRLLSDRFSAERPKGSFSTLEIQRTEQGDSAMYLCASSPRNNEQFFGPGTRLTVL.